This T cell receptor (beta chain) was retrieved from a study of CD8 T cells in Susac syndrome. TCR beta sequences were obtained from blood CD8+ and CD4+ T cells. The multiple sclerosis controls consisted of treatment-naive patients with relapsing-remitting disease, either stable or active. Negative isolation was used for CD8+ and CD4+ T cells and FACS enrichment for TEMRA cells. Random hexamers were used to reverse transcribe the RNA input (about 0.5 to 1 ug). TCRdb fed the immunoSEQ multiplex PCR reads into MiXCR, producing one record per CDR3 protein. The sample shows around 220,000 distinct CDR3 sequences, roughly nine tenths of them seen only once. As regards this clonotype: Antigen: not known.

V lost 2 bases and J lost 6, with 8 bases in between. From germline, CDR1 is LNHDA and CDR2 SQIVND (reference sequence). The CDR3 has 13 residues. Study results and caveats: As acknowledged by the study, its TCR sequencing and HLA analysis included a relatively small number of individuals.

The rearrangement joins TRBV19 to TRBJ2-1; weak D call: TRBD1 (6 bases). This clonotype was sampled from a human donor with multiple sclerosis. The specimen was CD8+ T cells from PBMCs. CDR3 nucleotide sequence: TGTGCCAGTAGTATACTACAGGGCAATGAGCAGTTCTTC. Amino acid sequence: CASSILQGNEQFF.